A few counts support the clone carrying this T cell receptor beta chain. Antigen: not known. CDR1 and CDR2 (germline): SEHNR, FQNEAQ (reference sequence). CDR3 length: 14 amino acids. Trimming took 2 bases from V and 9 from J; bases not matched to a gene: 4. TCRdb's table, derived via immunoSEQ multiplex PCR, lists solely in-frame clones and lacks some. The table shows under 400,000 clones, with 87% occurring only once. Treatment here: over 15 received Ad26.COV2.S at low or high dose, single or two shots; five or six received placebo; per-sample allocation not given. Samples came from day 63 after the first vaccine or placebo injection. This sample is drawn from a study of Ad26.COV2.S vaccination and SARS-CoV-2 variants. Study details: Trial arm assignment for the donor was COV1001 Ad26.COV2.S. Ad26.COV2.S, an intramuscular injection, was given once or twice 56 days apart.

Study results and limitations: Placebo recipients and vaccine recipients were similar in non-spike TCR breadth. Vaccine recipients posted higher spike-specific TCR breadth than their placebo counterparts.

V usage is TRBV7-9 and J usage is TRBJ1-6, with 7 bases aligning to TRBD1. Sequencing was performed on peripheral blood, taken in a trial of Ad26.COV2.S vaccine versus placebo. The receptor's source is a person between 18 and 65 years old who received the Ad26.COV2.S COVID-19 vaccine or a placebo. This chain's CDR3 is CASSLTGESSPLHF. In DNA, the CDR3 is TGTGCCAGCAGCTTAACAGGGGAAAGTTCACCCCTCCACTTT.